This is a list of T cell receptor beta chains from one sample in a study of control samples from healthy donors and cancer patients. Method: immunoSEQ multiplex PCR; TCRdb's copy keeps in-frame clones and lacks some. The table shows 55,000 to 65,000 clones, with more than 70% occurring only once. Sequenced: PBMCs. The origin of the receptors is a woman aged 55-69 years with lung cancer. The CDR3 runs from the conserved cysteine through the conserved F or W. The D gene is left open where the match is weak. Clone size is shown for a subset of rows, as once, few, many or a class of expanded clone.

TRBJ2-2,NA,TRBV24-1,few,TGTGCCACCATGGCCGAGAACACCGGGGAGCTGTTTTTT,CATMAENTGELFF
TRBJ1-2,NA,TRBV10-3,NA,TGTGCCATCAGTGAGTCGACTAACTATGGCTACACCTTC,CAISESTNYGYTF
TRBJ1-4,NA,TRBV28,NA,TGTGCCAGCAGTAGTGGTGCAACTAATGAAAAACTGTTTTTT,CASSSGATNEKLFF
TRBJ1-2,NA,TRBV6-5,NA,TGTGCCAGCAGTTACTCGAACAGACCCACTAACTATGGCTACACCTTC,CASSYSNRPTNYGYTF
TRBJ1-1,NA,TRBV7-9,few,TGTGCCAGCAGCTTAGAGGCGAACACTGAAGCTTTCTTT,CASSLEANTEAFF
TRBJ1-4,NA,TRBV3-1/TRBV3-2,once,TGTGCCAGCAGCCAAGATGGGGCCCCCCCTGGACTGTTTTTT,CASSQDGAPPGLFF
TRBJ2-5,TRBD2,TRBV5-1,once,TGCGCCAGCAGCCTCACAACGGGGGGAATCCAAGAGACCCAGTACTTC,CASSLTTGGIQETQYF
TRBJ2-1,TRBD1,TRBV7-9,NA,TGTGCCAGCAGTTGGGACAGGGCCTACAATGAGCAGTTCTTC,CASSWDRAYNEQFF
TRBJ1-5,NA,TRBV18,NA,TGTGCCAGCTCACCAATGGGAGGTGGGAGCAATCAGCCCCAGCATTTT,CASSPMGGGSNQPQHF
TRBJ2-7,TRBD2,TRBV19,NA,TGTGCCAGCCAATCTAGCGGGGGGGCCCTCAAGCAGTACTTC,CASQSSGGALKQYF
TRBJ1-3,TRBD1,TRBV10-3,NA,TGTGCCATCAGGGAAACAGGGGATGGAAACACCATATATTTT,CAIRETGDGNTIYF
TRBJ1-2,NA,TRBV6-1,NA,TGTGCCAGCAGTGAAAGGTTTTTGGACGCGGGACGCTATGGCTACACCTTC,CASSERFLDAGRYGYTF
TRBJ1-3,NA,TRBV7-6,NA,TGTGCCAGCAGCTCTCCCCGCTCTGGAAACACCATATATTTT,CASSSPRSGNTIYF
TRBJ1-5,NA,TRBV27,NA,TGTGCCAGCAGTCCCCAAACATCTAGCAATCAGCCCCAGCATTTT,CASSPQTSSNQPQHF
TRBJ2-1,TRBD2,TRBV11-2,NA,TGTGCCAGCAGCTCAACTAGCGGGAGGGCCTTTAGGAATGAGCAGTTCTTC,CASSSTSGRAFRNEQFF
TRBJ2-2,TRBD2,TRBV2,NA,TGTGCTACCTCGAAGGTAGCGGGACGGACCGGGGAGCTGTTTTTT,CATSKVAGRTGELFF
TRBJ2-7,NA,TRBV6-4,NA,TGTGCCAGCAGTGACTCGAAAGGCGAGCAGTACTTC,CASSDSKGEQYF
TRBJ2-2,TRBD1,TRBV28,NA,TGTGCCAGCAGTTTAATGGGACAGGGGGCTCGCGAGCGGCCGAACACCGGGGAGCTGTTTTTT,CASSLMGQGARERPNTGELFF
TRBJ1-1,NA,TRBV29-1,once,TGCAGCGTTGAAGGTCCCTTAGGGTTGGAAGCTTTCTTT,CSVEGPLGLEAFF
TRBJ1-5,NA,TRBV3-1/TRBV3-2,NA,TGTGCCAGCAGCCAAGCTCCCGGTGATCAGCCCCAGCATTTT,CASSQAPGDQPQHF
TRBJ1-6,NA,TRBV25-1,NA,TGTGCCAGCAGTGAGTACAGAGACCATTCACCCCTCCACTTT,CASSEYRDHSPLHF
TRBJ2-3,NA,TRBV6-1,NA,TGTGCCAGCAGTGAAGCCAGCACACAAGATACGCAGTATTTT,CASSEASTQDTQYF
TRBJ2-3,TRBD2,TRBV25-1,NA,TGTGCCAGCAGTCCGGGACTACTTGGTCCAGGAAGCACAGATACGCAGTATTTT,CASSPGLLGPGSTDTQYF
TRBJ2-7,TRBD1,TRBV28,NA,TGTGCCAGCAGTTTAACCCCCGGGACAGCCTCCTACGAGCAGTACTTC,CASSLTPGTASYEQYF
TRBJ1-5,NA,TRBV23-1,NA,TGCGCCAGCAGTCAAGGGCGATACAGGGAATGTGGCAATCAGCCCCAGCATTTT,CASSQGRYRECGNQPQHF
TRBJ1-1,NA,TRBV5-1,NA,TGCGCCAGCAGCGGGGCCGCGGCTATGAACACTGAAGCTTTCTTT,CASSGAAAMNTEAFF
TRBJ2-1,NA,TRBV6-5,NA,TGTGCCAGCGTGGGGCAGCCCTACAATGAGCAGTTCTTC,CASVGQPYNEQFF
TRBJ1-6,NA,TRBV6-5,few,TGTGCCAGCAATATATATAATTCACCCCTCCACTTT,CASNIYNSPLHF
TRBJ2-3,TRBD1,TRBV24-1,NA,TGTGCCACCAGTGATCCGGGACAGGGGACAGATACGCAGTATTTT,CATSDPGQGTDTQYF
TRBJ2-1,NA,TRBV29-1,NA,TGCACAGTCGGTGGACTATCGATATACAATGAGCAGTTCTTC,CTVGGLSIYNEQFF
TRBJ2-1,TRBD2,TRBV9,NA,TGTGCCAGCAGCGCTAGCGGGAGCTCCTACAATGAGCAGTTCTTC,CASSASGSSYNEQFF
TRBJ1-5,TRBD1,TRBV2,NA,TGTGCCAGCACCCTGGGACAGGGGGCTTTTCAGCCCCAGCATTTT,CASTLGQGAFQPQHF
TRBJ1-4,NA,TRBV9,NA,TGTGCCAGCAGCGCCGGGGGCTTAGGCGAAAAACTGTTTTTT,CASSAGGLGEKLFF
TRBJ1-5,TRBD1,TRBV7-9,NA,TGTGCCAGCAGCGTGGGACAGGGGTATAGCAATCAGCCCCAGCATTTT,CASSVGQGYSNQPQHF
TRBJ2-7,TRBD2,TRBV7-9,NA,TGTGCCAGCAGCTTTAGCGGGGGGGCTTACGAGCAGTACTTC,CASSFSGGAYEQYF
TRBJ1-1,NA,TRBV7-8,few,TGTGCCAGCAGCTTCAAACAGGGAACTGAAGCTTTCTTT,CASSFKQGTEAFF
TRBJ1-6,TRBD1,TRBV10-3,NA,TGTGCCATCAGAGCATCGGACAGGGATAATTCACCCCTCCACTTT,CAIRASDRDNSPLHF
TRBJ1-2,NA,TRBV7-2,once,TGTGCCAGCAGCTTAGATAACTATGGCTACACCTTC,CASSLDNYGYTF
TRBJ2-5,NA,TRBV7-9,NA,TGTGCCAGCAGCCCGCTTCCTACCATCAGGACCCAGTACTTC,CASSPLPTIRTQYF
TRBJ2-3,NA,TRBV3-1/TRBV3-2,NA,TGTGCCAGCAGCCAACGATATACGCAGTATTTT,CASSQRYTQYF
TRBJ1-2,NA,TRBV6-6,NA,TGTGCCAGCGCCAACCGGGCCGCCGCGAAAGGCTACACCTTC,CASANRAAAKGYTF
TRBJ1-2,TRBD1,TRBV9,once,TGTGCCAGCAGCGTGGGCGTCGGGGGACAGGGTTCTCCCACCTTC,CASSVGVGGQGSPTF
TRBJ2-1,TRBD2,TRBV5-1,NA,TGCGCCAGCAGCTTGGTAGCGGGGGGGAATGAGCAGTTCTTC,CASSLVAGGNEQFF
TRBJ2-1,TRBD2,TRBV7-3,NA,TGTGCCAGCAGCTTAATAGGTATAGCGGGGGGCGCTTACAATGAGCAGTTCTTC,CASSLIGIAGGAYNEQFF
TRBJ1-2,NA,TRBV3-1/TRBV3-2,NA,TGTGCCAGCCAAGGGAACCTTCAGGTCTATGGCTACACCTTC,CASQGNLQVYGYTF
TRBJ1-2,TRBD1,TRBV23-1,NA,TGCGCCAGCAGTCACTGGTCCCGGGACAGGCTGGGGGATGGTGGCTACACCTTC,CASSHWSRDRLGDGGYTF
TRBJ2-5,NA,TRBV9,NA,TGTGCCAGCAGCGCCCCCGGGGCGGGGACTTCGCCAGAGACCCAGTACTTC,CASSAPGAGTSPETQYF
TRBJ1-6,NA,TRBV25-1,NA,TGTGCCAGCAGACGTAGTGTGCACTATAATTCACCCCTCCACTTT,CASRRSVHYNSPLHF
TRBJ2-5,TRBD2,TRBV11-1,NA,TGTGCCAGCAGCTTGGGGACTAGCGGGAGCCAAGAGACCCAGTACTTC,CASSLGTSGSQETQYF
TRBJ1-1,TRBD1,TRBV5-1,NA,TGCGCCAGCAGCTTGGACCGACAGGGGAATACTGAAGCTTTCTTT,CASSLDRQGNTEAFF
TRBJ2-5,NA,TRBV29-1,NA,TGCAGCGTTTTGAAGTCCCAACTGACTACCCAGTACTTC,CSVLKSQLTTQYF
TRBJ1-3,NA,TRBV6-1,NA,TGTGCCAGCAGTGAACGGTTCCTTGGAAACACCATATATTTT,CASSERFLGNTIYF
TRBJ1-3,TRBD1,TRBV5-4,few,TGTGCCAGCAGCTTCGACAGGGCATCTGGAAACACCATATATTTT,CASSFDRASGNTIYF
TRBJ1-1,TRBD1,TRBV3-1/TRBV3-2,few,TGTGCCAGCACCCTTGGACAGGGACTTATAGGAACTGAAGCTTTCTTT,CASTLGQGLIGTEAFF